The next 19 T cell receptor beta chains were all read from a single sample in a study of T cells in Graves' hyperthyroidism and ophthalmopathy. RNA transcripts were the template for amplifying TCR beta CDR3 regions. During a first-round RT-PCR of the TCR CDR3, the HTBI primer set was used. One entry per CDR3 protein, called by TCRdb with MiXCR from the multiplex PCR reads. The sample has approximately 620,000 distinct CDR3 sequences; more than 11% are singletons. The sample was blood. Receptors were obtained from a woman in her twenties or thirties with Graves' hyperthyroidism that later progressed to Graves' ophthalmopathy.

This clonotype was recorded many times. V gene TRBV6-1 combines with J gene TRBJ1-2; D is possibly TRBD1 (6 bases). V was clipped by 4 bases and J by 7 bases, with 13 bases between them. CDR1 MNHNS and CDR2 SASEGT come from the germline V gene. This CDR3 has 13 amino acids. The CDR3 nucleotides read TGTGCCAGCAGTGTACACAGGGATCTTGGCTACACCTTC. Translated: CASSVHRDLGYTF.

This clonotype has a count of ten or more. This rearrangement joins TRBV12-3 or TRBV12-4 to TRBJ2-3; tentative D call: TRBD2 (7 bases). CDR3 size: 14 residues. V lost 6 bases and J lost 4, with 14 bases in between. Here the CDR3 DNA reads TGTGCCAGCAGAGCCCCGGGGGGCCCAGATACGCAGTATTTT. It is translated as CASRAPGGPDTQYF.

This clonotype was picked up many times. The chain employs TRBV6-1 and TRBJ2-2; no definite D call. The V end lost 4 bases, the J end lost 1 base, and 4 bases lay between the germline ends. The CDR3 sequence is 13 residues long. CDR1 and CDR2 (germline): MNHNS, SASEGT. The CDR3 spells CASSVQNTGELFF. The CDR3 DNA is TGTGCCAGCAGTGTACAGAACACCGGGGAGCTGTTTTTT.

Ten or more counts support this clonotype. The chain uses TRBV11-2 and TRBJ2-5; 7 bases align to TRBD2. The CDR3 sequence is 13 residues long. Germline loops: CDR1 SGHAT, CDR2 FQNNGV. Losses at the gene ends were 6 bases for V and 5 bases for J; bases not matched to a gene: 6. CDR3 residues: CASRGGGEETQYF. Here the CDR3 DNA reads TGTGCCAGCAGGGGCGGGGGAGAGGAGACCCAGTACTTC.

The V and J genes are TRBV15 and TRBJ1-1; possible D gene TRBD1, 6 bases. The CDR3 contains 14 residues. Germline lookup yields CDR1 LNHNV and CDR2 YYDKDF (reference sequence). The V gene lost 5 bases and the J gene lost 5 bases, with 15 bases spanning the gap. CDR3 DNA: TGTGCCACCAGCGGGACACGAGGGCAGACTGAAGCTTTCTTT. Its translation is CATSGTRGQTEAFF.

The table lists this clonotype with many counts. V and J are TRBV5-4 and TRBJ2-1, with D possibly being TRBD1 or TRBD2 (5 bases each). Germline V gene sequence: CDR1 SGHNT, CDR2 YYREEE (reference sequence). V was cut by 1 base and J by 4 bases, with 15 bases left in between. This CDR3 region has 16 residues. CDR3 region: CASSLLWDRAYNEQFF. CDR3 coding DNA: TGTGCCAGCAGCTTGTTATGGGACCGAGCGTACAATGAGCAGTTCTTC. The variable domain in full, completed from reference TRBV5-4 and TRBJ2-1, reads ETGVTQSPTHLIKTRGQQVTLRCSSQSGHNTVSWYQQALGQGPQFIFQYYREEENGRGNFPPRFSGLQFPNYSSELNVNALELDDSALYLCASSLLWDRAYNEQFFGPGTRLTVL.

To note about this clonotype: A much larger clone is a single base away; this may be a read error. V and J are TRBV11-2 and TRBJ2-7; D remains unclear. The length of the CDR3 is 12 residues. Per germline, CDR1 SGHAT and CDR2 FQNNGV. Trimming pared 0 bases from V and 8 bases from J, leaving 8 bases between. The CDR3 loop reads CASSLEGNQQYF. The CDR3 DNA follows: TGTGCCAGCAGCTTAGAAGGCAACCAGCAGTACTTC.

In the case of this clonotype: Likely a read error: the CDR3 ends without its conserved phenylalanine or tryptophan. CDR3 residues: CASGESSYNEQFL. CDR3 coding DNA: TGTGCCAGCGGAGAAAGCTCCTACAATGAGCAGTTCCTC. The chain has TRBV12-3 or TRBV12-4 and TRBJ2-1; D is unclear. The CDR3 totals 13 residues. Trimming pared 8 bases from V and 0 bases from J, leaving 8 bases between.

The chain has TRBV20-1 and TRBJ2-5; 9 bases fit TRBD2. Losses at the gene ends were 6 bases for V and 1 base for J; bases not matched to a gene: 6. The CDR3 is 14 residues long. CDR1 is DFQATT and CDR2 is SNEGSKA in the germline V gene (reference sequence). The CDR3 DNA follows: TGCAGTGCCCCCCAGACTAGCGGCCAAGAGACCCAGTACTTC. Protein sequence: CSAPQTSGQETQYF.

The table lists this clonotype with many counts. This sequence joins TRBV11-3 and TRBJ2-1, with 12 bases identical to TRBD2. Germline CDR1 is SGHNT and CDR2 is YENEEA. The CDR3 consists of 15 residues. V lost 5 bases, J lost 7 bases, and 6 bases stayed unmatched. The CDR3 reads CASSETSGSYNEQFF. CDR3 bases: TGTGCCAGCAGCGAGACTAGCGGGAGTTATAATGAGCAGTTCTTC.

This chain joins TRBV7-2 and TRBJ2-1; D may be TRBD1 or TRBD2 (5 bases each). V was trimmed by 0 bases and J by 2 bases, leaving 23 bases between them. Germline CDR1 and CDR2: SGHTA and FQGNSA. The CDR3 sequence is 20 residues long. The CDR3 DNA reads TGTGCCAGCAGCTTAGCTCCGGGGCCCAAGAACCTCAGGGCCTACAATGAGCAGTTCTTC. Protein sequence: CASSLAPGPKNLRAYNEQFF. Full variable domain (outside the CDR3, taken from reference TRBV7-2 and TRBJ2-1): GAGVSQSPSNKVTEKGKDVELRCDPISGHTALYWYRQSLGQGLEFLIYFQGNSAPDKSGLPSDRFSAERTGGSVSTLTIQRTQQEDSAVYLCASSLAPGPKNLRAYNEQFFGPGTRLTVL.

As to this clonotype: This may be a read error, as it is one base from a much larger clone. V is TRBV27 and J is TRBJ2-7; 9 bases align to TRBD1. The CDR3 length is 15 residues. CDR1 is MNHEY, CDR2 SMNVEV, per germline (reference sequence). With 3 bases clipped from V and 2 bases from J, the junction kept 5 bases outside the gene matches. This chain's CDR3 is CASSFAGTGPYEQYF. CDR3 sequence (DNA): TGTGCCAGCAGTTTCGCCGGGACAGGGCCCTACGAGCAGTACTTC.

This clonotype showed up many times. The CDR3: CASSIDSRGALNTEAFF. The CDR3 nucleotides read TGTGCCAGTAGTATAGATTCTAGGGGGGCACTGAACACTGAAGCTTTCTTT. The chain joins TRBV19 to TRBJ1-1; tentatively, D is TRBD1 (6 bases). Germline V gene sequence: CDR1 LNHDA, CDR2 SQIVND (reference sequence). V dropped 0 bases and J dropped 0 bases, with 14 bases sitting between them. CDR3 length: 17 amino acids.

This clonotype showed up many times. This chain links TRBV10-3 with TRBJ2-5, with TRBD2 as a possible D gene (6 bases). Trimming pared 6 bases from V and 3 bases from J, leaving 17 bases between. CDR1 and CDR2 from the germline V gene are ENHRY and SYGVKD. This CDR3 is 15 amino acids long. CDR3 sequence (DNA): TGTGCCATCAGGGGGAGGAGAGACGCCAAAGAGACCCAGTACTTC. It codes for CAIRGRRDAKETQYF.

In its sample, this clonotype was seen many times. The CDR3 protein is CSAGLQGALSGYTF. Written as DNA, the CDR3 is TGCAGTGCTGGATTACAGGGGGCGCTGAGTGGCTACACCTTC. The chain joins TRBV20-1 to TRBJ1-2; 9 bases fit TRBD1. Trimming removed 5 bases from V and 7 bases from J; junction bases left unmatched: 11. Germline lookup yields CDR1 DFQATT and CDR2 SNEGSKA (reference sequence). The CDR3 is made up of 14 amino acids.

This clonotype was observed at least ten times. V gene TRBV30 combines with J gene TRBJ1-5; tentatively, D is TRBD1 (5 bases). The V gene's germline CDR1 is GTSNPN and CDR2 SVGIG (reference sequence). Trimming left V 2 bases short and J 7 bases short, with 12 bases between. The CDR3 loop spans 13 amino acids. The CDR3 loop is CAWSPQDSQPQHF. CDR3 nucleotide sequence: TGTGCCTGGAGTCCACAGGACTCCCAGCCCCAGCATTTT.

This clonotype was counted at least ten times. The chain couples TRBV30 to TRBJ1-5, with TRBD1 identical over 7 bases. CDR1 and CDR2 (germline): GTSNPN, SVGIG (reference sequence). The V segment lost 2 bases and the J segment 5 bases; nucleotides outside the gene matches: 9. The CDR3 covers 15 residues. The CDR3 is CAWSTMFTGDQPQHF. CDR3 nucleotides: TGTGCCTGGAGTACGATGTTCACAGGGGATCAGCCCCAGCATTTT.

This clonotype was seen repeatedly, ten times or more. The CDR3 nucleotides read TGCAGTGCTAGGGGCGGGAGTATCTCCTACGAGCAGTACTTC. It codes for CSARGGSISYEQYF. The J gene is TRBJ2-7, the V gene TRBV20-1; 7 bases match TRBD2. This CDR3 region has 14 residues. Trimming at V came to 3 bases and at J to 0 bases, leaving 5 bases not matched to a gene. The germline gives CDR1 DFQATT, CDR2 SNEGSKA (reference sequence).

This clonotype was picked up many times. V and J are TRBV28 and TRBJ1-5; perhaps TRBD1 as D (6 bases). The CDR3 has 11 residues. Trimming took off 6 bases at V and 9 bases at J, with 9 bases between the two ends. The germline gives CDR1 MDHEN, CDR2 SYDVKM. Here the CDR3 reads CASRSDRPQHF. CDR3 nucleotides: TGTGCCAGCAGATCGGACAGGCCCCAGCATTTT.